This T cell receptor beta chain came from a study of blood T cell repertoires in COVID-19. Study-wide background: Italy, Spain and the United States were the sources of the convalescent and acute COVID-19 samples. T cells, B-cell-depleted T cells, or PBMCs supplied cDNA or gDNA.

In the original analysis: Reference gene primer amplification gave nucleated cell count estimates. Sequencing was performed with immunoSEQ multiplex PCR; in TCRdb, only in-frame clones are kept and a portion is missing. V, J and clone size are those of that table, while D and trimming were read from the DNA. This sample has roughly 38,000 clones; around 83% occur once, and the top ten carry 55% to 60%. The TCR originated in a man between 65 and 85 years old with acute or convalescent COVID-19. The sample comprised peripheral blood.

CDR3 in amino acids: CASSLWTGRPANGYTF. The CDR3 DNA follows: TGTGCCAGCAGTTTATGGACAGGGCGGCCAGCTAATGGCTACACCTTC. The chain has TRBV28 and TRBJ1-2, with 7 bases lining up with TRBD1. CDR1 MDHEN and CDR2 SYDVKM come from the germline V gene. V was pared by 0 bases and J by 6 bases, with 10 bases of the junction left unmatched. This CDR3 region has 16 residues.